Shown below are 25 T cell receptor beta chains from a single sample sequenced in a study of T-cell memory formation after mild COVID-19. Each CDR3 protein gets one entry after TCRdb re-called the 5' RACE reads with MiXCR. The table records around 200,000 distinct CDR3 sequences, 18% of them present only once. The sample taken for sequencing was PBMCs or a T cell subset sorted from them (not recorded which). All receptors come from a young man who had mild COVID-19 (a few samples of this study predate the infection). Cell type and time point are not known.

This clonotype was observed a few times. V is TRBV7-2 and J is TRBJ2-6, with 9 bases fitting TRBD1. The germline CDR1 and CDR2 sequences are SGHTA and FQGNSA. CDR3 length: 16 residues. After removal of 4 bases from V and 8 bases from J, the junction contained 9 bases not matched to a gene. Here the CDR3 reads CASSSPGTGMPNVLTF. The CDR3, as DNA: TGTGCCAGCAGCTCACCCGGGACAGGGATGCCCAACGTCCTGACTTTC.

The chain has TRBV29-1 and TRBJ2-1; 8 positions match TRBD2. V shed 4 bases, J shed 4 bases, and the junction held 9 bases outside the gene matches. This CDR3 has 15 residues. Germline-derived CDR1 and CDR2 are SQVTM and ANQGSEA. CDR3 loop: CSVGWGGLGYNEQFF. The CDR3 coding sequence is TGCAGCGTTGGATGGGGGGGACTAGGATACAATGAGCAGTTCTTC.

This clonotype appeared a few times. V gene TRBV3-1 combines with J gene TRBJ2-7; no definite D call. This CDR3 has 15 amino acids. CDR1 is LGHDT, CDR2 YNNKEL, per germline (reference sequence). The V end lost 4 bases, the J end lost 4 bases, and 17 bases lay between the germline ends. CDR3 amino acids: CASSLTEFNGYEQYF. CDR3 DNA: TGTGCCAGCAGCCTTACAGAATTCAACGGATACGAGCAGTACTTC.

The chain recombines TRBV3-1 with TRBJ1-1; no clear D. Looked up from germline, CDR1 is LGHDT and CDR2 is YNNKEL (reference sequence). This CDR3 is 14 amino acids long. V dropped 3 bases and J dropped 1 base, with 9 bases sitting between them. The DNA of the CDR3 is TGTGCCAGCAGCCAGGCAAATACGAACACTGAAGCTTTCTTT. Translating gives CASSQANTNTEAFF.

This clonotype was counted only a few times. J is TRBJ1-1 and V is TRBV5-1; possible D gene TRBD1, 5 bases. Germline loops: CDR1 SGHRS, CDR2 YFSETQ. There are 14 residues in the CDR3. V was clipped by 2 bases and J by 9 bases, with 17 bases between them. CDR3 DNA sequence: TGCGCCAGCAGCTTCCAGTTGGGGACGGACAAAGCTTTCTTT. Encoded protein: CASSFQLGTDKAFF.

The CDR3 DNA reads as TGTGCCAGCATCGGCAGATTGAACACCGGGGAGCTGTTTTTT. This translates into CASIGRLNTGELFF. The chain couples TRBV11-2 to TRBJ2-2; D is undetermined. V dropped 7 bases and J dropped 1 base, with 10 bases sitting between them. This CDR3 has 14 residues. Per the germline V gene, CDR1 is SGHAT and CDR2 is FQNNGV. The full variable domain, with the rest looked up from reference TRBV11-2 and TRBJ2-2, is EAGVAQSPRYKIIEKRQSVAFWCNPISGHATLYWYQQILGQGPKLLIQFQNNGVVDDSQLPKDRFSAERLKGVDSTLKIQPAKLEDSAVYLCASIGRLNTGELFFGEGSRLTVL.

The chain links TRBV6-5 to TRBJ1-2, with a tentative D call TRBD1 (6 bases). Trimming removed 0 bases at V and 10 bases at J, with 9 bases between. Germline V CDR1 and CDR2: MNHEY, SVGAGI. The CDR3 has 12 residues. The CDR3 sequence: CASSYSGGSYTF. The CDR3 bases are TGTGCCAGCAGTTACTCCGGGGGCTCCTACACCTTC.

A few counts support this clonotype. This chain links TRBV7-9 with TRBJ2-5; 8 positions match TRBD2. J gave up 13 bases and V 5 bases, and 12 bases lay outside the gene matches. This CDR3 comprises 13 residues. Germline V gives CDR1 SEHNR, CDR2 FQNEAQ (reference sequence). The CDR3 DNA sequence: TGTGCCAGCAGCCCCCCGGGACTAGGTCTGATGTACTTC. Amino acids: CASSPPGLGLMYF.

The chain combines TRBV3-1 with TRBJ1-2, with 8 bases lining up with TRBD1. The CDR3 sequence is 14 residues long. CDR1 is LGHDT and CDR2 is YNNKEL in the germline V gene (reference sequence). V was clipped by 3 bases and J by 5 bases; unmatched bases: 5. The DNA for the CDR3 is TGTGCCAGCAGCCACCGACAGGGGAAGTATGGCTACACCTTC. This codes for CASSHRQGKYGYTF. Full variable domain (missing parts from reference TRBV3-1 and TRBJ1-2): DTAVSQTPKYLVTQMGNDKSIKCEQNLGHDTMYWYKQDSKKFLKIMFSYNNKELIINETVPNRFSPKSPDKAHLNLHINSLELGDSAVYFCASSHRQGKYGYTFGSGTRLTVV.

This clonotype was recorded many times. The rearrangement links TRBV5-1 to TRBJ2-1, with D possibly matching TRBD2 (5 bases). V lost 3 bases and J 6 bases, leaving 10 bases between the germline ends. The CDR3 runs 13 residues. In germline, CDR1 is SGHRS, CDR2 YFSETQ. The CDR3 protein is CASSSTAGNEQFF. CDR3 bases: TGCGCCAGCAGCTCGACGGCGGGCAATGAGCAGTTCTTC.

Only a few counts were recorded for this clonotype. The chain has TRBV20-1 and TRBJ2-7, with unresolved D. The CDR3 covers 13 residues. V was shortened by 3 bases and J by 3 bases, with 12 bases between the two germline ends. The germline V gene has CDR1 DFQATT and CDR2 SNEGSKA (reference sequence). CDR3 region: CSASTPADYEQYV. The CDR3 DNA follows: TGCAGTGCTAGTACTCCAGCCGACTACGAGCAGTACGTC.

This clonotype occurred a few times. The chain carries TRBV6-5 and TRBJ1-2; D not resolved. Trimming stripped 5 bases from V and 1 base from J, with 20 bases between. The CDR3 runs to 17 residues. Germline V gene data show CDR1 as MNHEY and CDR2 as SVGAGI. CDR3 nucleotide sequence: TGTGCCAGCAGTCAAGGACGAACCAGACTCCATAACTATGGCTACACCTTC. Its translation is CASSQGRTRLHNYGYTF.

The J gene is TRBJ2-3, the V gene TRBV20-1; no firm D call. V gave up 6 bases and J gave up 5 bases, with 9 bases separating them. Per the germline V gene, CDR1 is DFQATT and CDR2 is SNEGSKA (reference sequence). This CDR3 region has 11 residues. As DNA, the CDR3 is TGCAGTGCGGACGGGTTAGATACGCAGTATTTT. Protein sequence: CSADGLDTQYF.

This clonotype was found a few times. Sequence at one end of the junction differs from germline and may be a read error. The CDR3 reads CASGQLSRELFF. The CDR3 bases are TGTGCCAGCGGCCAACTCAGTAGGGAGCTGTTTTTT. The chain links TRBV3-1 to TRBJ2-2; D remains ambiguous. The CDR3 spans 12 residues. Germline loops: CDR1 LGHDT, CDR2 YNNKEL (reference sequence).

DNA of the CDR3: TGTGCCAGCACAGCGAACACTGAAGCTTTCTTT. Translating it yields CASTANTEAFF. This chain uses TRBV6-5 with TRBJ1-1; D is undetermined. From germline, CDR1 is MNHEY and CDR2 SVGAGI. The CDR3 runs 11 residues. Between the trimmed V and J ends, which lost 7 bases and 1 base, there was a span of 4 bases.

This clonotype was counted between two and nine times. CDR3 coding DNA: TGTGCCAGTCACCTAGGCAACCCAAAAGAGACCCAGTACTTC. It specifies CASHLGNPKETQYF. The rearrangement links TRBV7-2 to TRBJ2-5, with D unclear. The CDR3 runs to 14 residues. Per germline, CDR1 SGHTA and CDR2 FQGNSA. Trimming pared 9 bases from V and 3 bases from J, leaving 17 bases between.

This clonotype appeared a few times. The J gene is TRBJ1-1, the V gene TRBV6-5; D call uncertain. Looked up from germline, CDR1 is MNHEY and CDR2 is SVGAGI. The CDR3 contains 14 residues. The V end lost 2 bases, the J end lost 3 bases, and 10 bases lay between the germline ends. The CDR3 DNA is TGTGCCAGCAGTTACCTAAGGGAGGACACTGAAGCTTTCTTT. Translation gives CASSYLREDTEAFF.

This clonotype was counted ten times or more. V gene TRBV5-1 combines with J gene TRBJ2-7, with D unclear. CDR3 length: 14 residues. Looked up from germline, CDR1 is SGHRS and CDR2 is YFSETQ. Trimming left V 0 bases short and J 0 bases short, with 7 bases between. The CDR3 DNA reads as TGCGCCAGCAGCTTGGATCCGAGCTCCTACGAGCAGTACGTC. This sequence encodes CASSLDPSSYEQYV.

The rearrangement links TRBV6-1 to TRBJ1-5, with no clear D. Germline CDR1 and CDR2: MNHNS and SASEGT. There are 12 residues in the CDR3. The V gene lost 10 bases and the J gene lost 4 bases, with 11 bases spanning the gap. CDR3 amino acids: CANGPSNQPQHF. The CDR3 nucleotides read TGTGCCAACGGGCCTTCTAATCAGCCCCAGCATTTT.

This clonotype was seen more than once but under ten times. This chain uses TRBV5-1 with TRBJ2-3, with 9 bases fitting TRBD1. The trim removed 7 bases at V and 3 bases at J, leaving 12 bases unmatched. CDR3 length: 16 residues. Germline CDR1 SGHRS, CDR2 YFSETQ. This CDR3 is CASGLFLQGATDTQYF. The DNA for the CDR3 is TGCGCCAGCGGCCTCTTTCTACAGGGGGCTACAGATACGCAGTATTTT.

The rearrangement joins TRBV5-1 to TRBJ2-7; D unresolved. The germline V gene has CDR1 SGHRS and CDR2 YFSETQ. V gave up 0 bases and J gave up 6 bases, with 16 bases separating them. This CDR3 region has 15 residues. CDR3 protein: CASSLVPAGEREQYV. Here the CDR3 DNA reads TGCGCCAGCAGCTTGGTGCCTGCCGGCGAGCGCGAGCAGTACGTC.

This clonotype has a handful of counts. The rearrangement uses TRBV10-3 and TRBJ1-2; weak D call: TRBD1 (5 bases). Trimming shortened V by 5 bases and J by 7 bases, and 8 bases separated the two germline ends. The CDR3 has 11 amino acids. CDR1 and CDR2 from the germline V gene are ENHRY and SYGVKD. CDR3 region: CAISPGGGYTF. The CDR3 DNA reads as TGTGCCATCAGTCCCGGGGGTGGCTACACCTTC.

This clonotype was counted a few times. CDR3 sequence (DNA): TGTGCCAGCAGTTTGAGCCTCTATGGCTACACCTTC. Amino acids: CASSLSLYGYTF. This chain connects TRBV12-3 or TRBV12-4 to TRBJ1-2; no clear D gene. Trimming took 3 bases from V and 4 from J, leaving 6 bases between them. The CDR3 consists of 12 residues.

In this sample, this clonotype turned up a few times. This CDR3 is CATSQGITYEQYF. In DNA, the CDR3 is TGTGCCACATCACAGGGGATTACCTACGAGCAGTACTTC. The chain joins TRBV6-6 to TRBJ2-7; 7 nucleotides align to TRBD1. Germline-derived CDR1 and CDR2 are MNHNY and SVGAGI (reference sequence). The V segment lost 10 bases and the J segment 2 bases; nucleotides outside the gene matches: 8. The CDR3 runs 13 residues.

This clonotype has more than one count but fewer than ten. This sequence joins TRBV7-9 and TRBJ2-1; 7 bases map to TRBD2. Germline V gene data show CDR1 as SEHNR and CDR2 as FQNEAQ (reference sequence). V trimming: 5 bases; J trimming: 5 bases; junction bases outside the gene matches: 12. This CDR3 spans 16 amino acids. The CDR3 spells CASSPIPGGRHNEQFF. For the CDR3, the DNA is TGTGCCAGCAGCCCCATTCCGGGGGGACGACACAATGAGCAGTTCTTC.